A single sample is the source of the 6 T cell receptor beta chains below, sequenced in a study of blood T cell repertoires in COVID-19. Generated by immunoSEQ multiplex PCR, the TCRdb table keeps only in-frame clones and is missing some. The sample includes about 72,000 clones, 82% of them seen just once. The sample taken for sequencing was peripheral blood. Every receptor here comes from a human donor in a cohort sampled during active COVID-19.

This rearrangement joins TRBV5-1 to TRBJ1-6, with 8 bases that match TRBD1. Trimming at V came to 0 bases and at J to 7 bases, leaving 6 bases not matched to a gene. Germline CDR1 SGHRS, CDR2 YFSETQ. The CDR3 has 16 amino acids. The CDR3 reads CASSLGGTGGNSPLHF. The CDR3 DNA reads TGCGCCAGCAGCTTGGGAGGGACAGGCGGAAATTCACCCCTCCACTTT. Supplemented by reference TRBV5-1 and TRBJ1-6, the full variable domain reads KAGVTQTPRYLIKTRGQQVTLSCSPISGHRSVSWYQQTPGQGLQFLFEYFSETQRNKGNFPGRFSGRQFSNSRSEMNVSTLELGDSALYLCASSLGGTGGNSPLHFGNGTRLTVT.

CDR3 protein: CASRKGTDEAFF. The CDR3 bases are TGTGCCAGCAGAAAGGGGACTGATGAAGCTTTCTTT. The chain employs TRBV6-5 and TRBJ1-1; maybe TRBD1 (5 bases). The CDR3 length is 12 residues. Germline assignment: CDR1 MNHEY and CDR2 SVGAGI. V was cut by 6 bases and J by 7 bases, with 12 bases left in between.

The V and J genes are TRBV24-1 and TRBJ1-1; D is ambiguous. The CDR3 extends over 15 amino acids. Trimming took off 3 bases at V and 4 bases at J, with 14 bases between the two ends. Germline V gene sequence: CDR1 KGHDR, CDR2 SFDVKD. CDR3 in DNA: TGTGCCACCAGTGATCATGAGACGGGTAGCACTGAAGCTTTCTTT. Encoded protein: CATSDHETGSTEAFF.

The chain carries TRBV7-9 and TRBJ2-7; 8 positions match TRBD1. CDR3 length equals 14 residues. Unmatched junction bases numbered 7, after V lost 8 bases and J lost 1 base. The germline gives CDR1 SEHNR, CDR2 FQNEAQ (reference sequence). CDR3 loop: CASRAQGESYEQYF. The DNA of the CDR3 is TGTGCCAGCCGAGCACAGGGGGAGTCCTACGAGCAGTACTTC.

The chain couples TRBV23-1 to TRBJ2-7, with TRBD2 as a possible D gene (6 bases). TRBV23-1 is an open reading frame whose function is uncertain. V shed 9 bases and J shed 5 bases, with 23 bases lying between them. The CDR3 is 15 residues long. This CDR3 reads CARVPSPGRLDEQYF. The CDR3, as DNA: TGCGCCAGAGTCCCTTCCCCAGGGAGGTTGGACGAGCAGTACTTC.

The CDR3 coding sequence is TGTGCCAGCAGCGCCAACGGGGGTAATGAAAAACTGTTTTTT. It yields the protein CASSANGGNEKLFF. The chain carries TRBV5-4 and TRBJ1-4; D may be TRBD1 (5 bases). Germline V gives CDR1 SGHNT, CDR2 YYREEE (reference sequence). The CDR3 spans 14 residues. V was trimmed by 4 bases and J by 4 bases, leaving 11 bases between them.